A single sample gave rise to the 4 T cell receptor beta chains below, sequenced in a study of T cell changes during pregnancy in multiple sclerosis. Assay: immunoSEQ multiplex PCR; the TCRdb copy retains only in-frame clones and omits some. Here the sample spans 28,000 or so clones, around 88% being singletons. The sample consisted of CD4+ T cells from peripheral blood mononuclear cells, taken in the first trimester of pregnancy. The source is a female donor in good health, enrolled as a control in a pregnancy study.

The rearrangement joins TRBV6-1 to TRBJ2-3; 7 bases fit TRBD2. The V and J ends lost 6 bases and 3 bases, in that order; junction bases with no gene match: 3. From germline, CDR1 is MNHNS and CDR2 SASEGT. The CDR3 spans 13 residues. The CDR3 DNA reads as TGTGCCAGCAGGGCGGGGGTAACAGATACGCAGTATTTT. Its translation is CASRAGVTDTQYF.

The chain has TRBV2 and TRBJ1-5; weak D call: TRBD1 (6 bases). The V gene's germline CDR1 is SNHLY and CDR2 FYNNEI. The CDR3 contains 15 residues. V lost 1 base and J 6 bases, leaving 13 bases between the germline ends. CDR3 residues: CASSEEGGGSQPQHF. The CDR3, as DNA: TGTGCCAGCAGTGAAGAGGGAGGGGGTAGTCAGCCCCAGCATTTT.

The V and J genes are TRBV11-2 and TRBJ1-6; D perhaps matches TRBD1 (5 bases). Trimming took 10 bases from V and 1 from J, leaving 11 bases between them. Germline CDR1 is SGHAT and CDR2 is FQNNGV. CDR3 length: 14 amino acids. The CDR3 sequence: CATSGLSYNSPLHF. The CDR3 DNA sequence: TGTGCCACCTCAGGGTTATCCTATAATTCACCCCTCCACTTT.

This chain links TRBV5-6 with TRBJ2-3, with D unclear. The CDR3 is made up of 12 amino acids. V shed 4 bases and J shed 5 bases, with 8 bases lying between them. Looked up from germline, CDR1 is SGHDT and CDR2 is YYEEEE. Here the CDR3 reads CASSEVGDTQYF. The CDR3 DNA follows: TGTGCCAGCAGCGAGGTGGGAGATACGCAGTATTTT.